The clone carrying this T cell receptor (beta chain) has just a few counts. The antigen is not known. This entry is derived from a study of beta chain features in type 1 diabetes. The study's findings and limits: Significant though moderate, a shortening of TCRB CDR3s appeared in all four CD4+ subsets of Type 1 diabetes patients. The VDJ junctions of type 1 diabetes patients carried fewer insertions and more deletions. Shorter templates may be favored by PCR, equally so in patients and controls. Sequencing the cDNA could make cells with high TCR expression show up more than they should.

Germline CDR1 is SGHDN and CDR2 is FVKESK. Trimming shortened V by 4 bases and J by 5 bases, and 12 bases separated the two germline ends. This CDR3 contains 13 residues. TCRB transcripts that were expressed got sequenced, as all of the isolated RNA had been reverse transcribed. This table comes from immunoSEQ multiplex PCR, and its TCRdb copy is limited to in-frame clones, with some not included. The profile shows 250,000 to 350,000 clones, 15% of them singletons. This TCR came from a man aged 18-30 years with type 1 diabetes. The V gene is TRBV14, the J gene TRBJ2-7, with D possibly being TRBD2 (7 bases). Sequences were obtained from naive CD4+ T cells from blood. The CDR3 DNA reads TGTGCCAGCAGCCCAGGGAGGGGGGACGAGCAGTACTTC. Its translation: CASSPGRGDEQYF.